What follows are 25 T cell receptor beta chains derived from one specimen sequenced in a study of blood T cells in healthy people across ages. PCR was performed a second time for 7 to 11 cycles using a sample-barcoded 5' primer and a J-beta primer mix. Using its own MiXCR run on the 5' RACE reads, TCRdb lists one record per CDR3 protein. This sample has hundreds of thousands of distinct CDR3 sequences; around 49% occur once, and the top ten carry under 35%. Sequenced input: blood. These receptors came from an older woman in good health.

The chain couples TRBV11-2 to TRBJ2-3, with TRBD1 identical over 9 bases. This CDR3 comprises 13 residues. The junction had 1 base not matched to a gene; V was cut back by 1 base and J by 8 bases. Germline values: CDR1 SGHAT, CDR2 FQNNGV. Here the CDR3 reads CASSLGTGATQYF. The DNA of the CDR3 is TGTGCCAGCAGCTTAGGGACAGGGGCTACGCAGTATTTT.

This clonotype was detected only a few times. This CDR3 reads CASSFSPGIEQYF. As DNA, the CDR3 is TGTGCCAGCAGTTTCTCCCCAGGGATCGAGCAGTACTTC. The chain has TRBV12-3 or TRBV12-4 and TRBJ2-5; perhaps TRBD1 as D (5 bases). TRBJ2-7 explains the end of the DNA better; the J call may be wrong. There are 13 residues in the CDR3.

This sequence joins TRBV6-5 and TRBJ2-5; 8 bases align to TRBD1. CDR3 length: 14 amino acids. The germline CDR1 and CDR2 sequences are MNHEY and SVGAGI. The V and J ends lost 6 bases and 7 bases, in that order; junction bases with no gene match: 10. CDR3 loop: CASRLDRGGGTQYF. The CDR3 DNA follows: TGTGCCAGCAGACTAGACAGGGGTGGAGGGACCCAGTACTTC.

V and J are TRBV7-2 and TRBJ2-5, with 12 bases identical to TRBD2. Germline loops: CDR1 SGHTA, CDR2 FQGNSA. There are 17 residues in the CDR3. The junction had 9 bases not matched to a gene; V was cut back by 1 base and J by 6 bases. CDR3 amino acids: CASSLGPSGGEMKTQYF. The CDR3 region has the DNA TGTGCCAGCAGCTTAGGTCCTAGCGGGGGGGAGATGAAGACCCAGTACTTC.

This clonotype was counted a few times. The chain recombines TRBV15 with TRBJ1-1; a possible D gene is TRBD1 (5 bases). Germline assignment: CDR1 LNHNV and CDR2 YYDKDF (reference sequence). Trimming stripped 8 bases from V and 5 bases from J, with 21 bases between. The CDR3 length is 15 residues. DNA for the CDR3: TGTGCCACCTCGGGACGGGGTGGGGAGTGGACTGAAGCTTTCTTT. Its protein is CATSGRGGEWTEAFF.

This chain uses TRBV5-1 with TRBJ2-7; no firm D call. Between the trimmed V and J ends, which lost 0 bases and 3 bases, there was a span of 13 bases. This CDR3 has 15 residues. Germline-derived CDR1 and CDR2 are SGHRS and YFSETQ. CDR3 region: CASSLGVETNYEQYF. CDR3 coding DNA: TGCGCCAGCAGCTTGGGGGTGGAAACAAACTACGAGCAGTACTTC.

The rearrangement joins TRBV29-1 to TRBJ1-2; D is possibly TRBD1 (5 bases). Trimming took 7 bases from V and 2 from J, leaving 14 bases between them. The CDR3 is made up of 13 amino acids. Germline V CDR1 and CDR2: SQVTM, ANQGSEA. CDR3: CSAGDSENYGYTF. Here the CDR3 DNA reads TGCAGCGCCGGAGACAGCGAGAACTATGGCTACACCTTC.

The chain links TRBV5-6 to TRBJ2-5, with TRBD1 identical over 10 bases. Judging by the DNA end, TRBJ2-7 fits better; the J call may be wrong. The germline CDR1 and CDR2 sequences are SGHDT and YYEEEE. The CDR3 is made up of 14 amino acids. In nucleotides, the CDR3 is TGTGCCAGCAGCGGAGGGACAGGGGCTTCCGAGCAGTACTTC. Translation gives CASSGGTGASEQYF.

The chain uses TRBV5-6 and TRBJ1-1; D is unclear. CDR1 and CDR2 from the germline V gene are SGHDT and YYEEEE. CDR3 length equals 16 residues. Between the trimmed V and J ends, which lost 1 base and 6 bases, there was a span of 19 bases. The CDR3 spells CASSLYAARGKAEAFF. The DNA of the CDR3 is TGTGCCAGCAGCTTGTACGCGGCCCGGGGTAAGGCTGAAGCTTTCTTT. The variable domain in full, with the rest retrieved from reference TRBV5-6 and TRBJ1-1, is DAGVTQSPTHLIKTRGQQVTLRCSPKSGHDTVSWYQQALGQGPQFIFQYYEEEERQRGNFPDRFSGHQFPNYSSELNVNALLLGDSALYLCASSLYAARGKAEAFFGQGTRLTVV.

This clonotype was counted between two and nine times. The V gene is TRBV5-1, the J gene TRBJ2-7; TRBD2 agrees at 7 bases. The CDR3 has 16 amino acids. V dropped 4 bases and J dropped 5; count of bases not matched to a gene: 15. Germline V lookup: CDR1 SGHRS, CDR2 YFSETQ. The CDR3 coding sequence is TGCGCCAGCAGCCAAACCACCTTACCAGGACTAGACGAGCAGTACTTC. It is translated as CASSQTTLPGLDEQYF. The full variable domain, its missing parts supplied by reference TRBV5-1 and TRBJ2-7, is KAGVTQTPRYLIKTRGQQVTLSCSPISGHRSVSWYQQTPGQGLQFLFEYFSETQRNKGNFPGRFSGRQFSNSRSEMNVSTLELGDSALYLCASSQTTLPGLDEQYFGPGTRLTVT.

A note on this clonotype: A single base separates this from a much larger clone, so it may be a read error. CDR3 region: CASSTRTQTLGYEQFF. The CDR3, as DNA: TGTGCCAGCAGTACACGGACTCAAACCCTGGGCTACGAGCAGTTCTTC. V usage is TRBV6-5 and J usage is TRBJ2-1, with D possibly being TRBD2 (5 bases). V was shortened by 5 bases and J by 10 bases, with 24 bases between the two germline ends. Germline V lookup: CDR1 MNHEY, CDR2 SVGAGI. The CDR3 consists of 16 residues.

CDR3 nucleotides: TGCAGTGCTAGGGAGACTATCTCCTACGAGCAGTACTTC. This gives the protein CSARETISYEQYF. The rearrangement links TRBV20-1 to TRBJ2-7; D is possibly TRBD2 (5 bases). Germline V gene sequence: CDR1 DFQATT, CDR2 SNEGSKA (reference sequence). The V end lost 3 bases, the J end lost 0 bases, and 9 bases lay between the germline ends. There are 13 residues in the CDR3.

The chain is built from TRBV18 and TRBJ2-7; TRBD2 matches at 10 bases. J gave up 6 bases and V 5 bases, and 10 bases lay outside the gene matches. The CDR3 runs to 15 residues. Germline-derived CDR1 and CDR2 are KGHSH and LQKENI. The CDR3 sequence: CASSTSLAGLAEQYF. In DNA, the CDR3 is TGTGCCAGCTCAACTTCACTAGCGGGGCTGGCCGAGCAGTACTTC.

Concerning this clonotype itself: A much larger clone differs by one base, so this may be a read error. This rearrangement joins TRBV15 to TRBJ2-3; 7 nucleotides agree with TRBD2. The germline gives CDR1 LNHNV, CDR2 YYDKDF (reference sequence). The CDR3 spans 17 residues. The CDR3 sequence is CATSRDWGGKGTDTRYF. The CDR3 nucleotides read TGTGCCACCAGCAGAGATTGGGGGGGGAAGGGCACAGATACGCGGTATTTT.

In nucleotides, the CDR3 is TGTGCCAGCAGCTCTAGCGGGAGGGAAGATACGCAGTATTTT. Amino acid sequence: CASSSSGREDTQYF. The gene calls are TRBV7-3 and TRBJ2-3; 12 bases are shared with TRBD2. The germline V gene has CDR1 SGHTA and CDR2 FQGTGA. CDR3 length: 14 residues. After removal of 4 bases from V and 5 bases from J, the junction contained 1 base not matched to a gene.

This clonotype was counted only a few times. The chain uses TRBV4-2 and TRBJ2-3; the match to TRBD2 covers 13 bases. After removal of 0 bases from V and 5 bases from J, the junction contained 2 bases not matched to a gene. The CDR3 runs to 16 residues. CDR1 LGHNA and CDR2 YNFKEQ come from the germline V gene. CDR3 protein: CASSQEGTSGKDTQYF. The DNA of the CDR3 is TGTGCCAGCAGCCAAGAAGGGACTAGCGGGAAAGATACGCAGTATTTT.

This clonotype was counted between two and nine times. V gene TRBV6-5 combines with J gene TRBJ1-4; a possible D gene is TRBD1 (6 bases). The germline V gene encodes CDR1 MNHEY and CDR2 SVGAGI. V was pared by 5 bases and J by 7 bases, with 14 bases between. This CDR3 is 14 amino acids long. CDR3 region: CASSVGGVGEKLFF. The CDR3 DNA reads TGTGCCAGCAGTGTAGGGGGTGTCGGTGAAAAACTGTTTTTT.

This clonotype was picked up a small number of times. CDR3: CSAVRTSNTGELFF. CDR3 nucleotide sequence: TGCAGTGCTGTACGGACTAGCAACACCGGGGAGCTGTTTTTT. This rearrangement joins TRBV20-1 to TRBJ2-2; 8 nucleotides align to TRBD2. Germline loops: CDR1 DFQATT, CDR2 SNEGSKA (reference sequence). This CDR3 contains 14 residues. Trimming removed 5 bases from V and 2 bases from J; junction bases left unmatched: 4.

This chain joins TRBV7-2 and TRBJ2-3; TRBD2 agrees at 8 bases. V was clipped by 6 bases and J by 5 bases; unmatched bases: 7. The CDR3 runs 14 residues. CDR1 and CDR2 from the germline V gene are SGHTA and FQGNSA. The CDR3 region has the DNA TGTGCCAGCAGACCAGCGGGGGCAGGAGATACGCAGTATTTT. It yields the protein CASRPAGAGDTQYF.

The chain carries TRBV2 and TRBJ1-2, with D perhaps TRBD1 (6 bases). Germline V gene sequence: CDR1 SNHLY, CDR2 FYNNEI. Trimming shortened V by 3 bases and J by 3 bases, and 11 bases separated the two germline ends. The CDR3 sequence is 14 residues long. The CDR3 DNA reads TGTGCCAGCAGTGATGGGACACCGTACTATGGCTACACCTTC. It codes for CASSDGTPYYGYTF.

The chain uses TRBV6-2 or TRBV6-3 and TRBJ2-7, with TRBD1 matching 7 bases. Per germline, CDR1 MNHEY and CDR2 SVGEGT. CDR3 length: 14 residues. After removal of 5 bases from V and 2 bases from J, the junction contained 6 bases not matched to a gene. The CDR3 nucleotides are TGTGCCAGCAGTCGCCCCGGGACAGCCTACGAGCAGTACTTC. This codes for CASSRPGTAYEQYF.

In this sample, this clonotype turned up a few times. V is TRBV12-3 or TRBV12-4 and J is TRBJ1-6; 7 nucleotides agree with TRBD1. The CDR3 runs 15 residues. The V segment lost 6 bases and the J segment 3 bases; nucleotides outside the gene matches: 5. CDR3 protein: CASRPWTGYNSPLHF. As DNA, the CDR3 is TGTGCCAGCAGACCATGGACAGGCTATAATTCACCCCTCCACTTT.

As to this clonotype: A read error may produce the germline difference seen at one junction end. V gene TRBV3-1 combines with J gene TRBJ1-1; D is perhaps TRBD1 (6 bases). Germline V gives CDR1 LGHDT, CDR2 YNNKEL (reference sequence). This CDR3 comprises 15 residues. This chain's CDR3 is CASSPGGQRNTVAFF. The DNA of the CDR3 is TGTGCCAGCAGCCCCGGGGGACAACGGAACACTGTAGCTTTCTTT.

This clonotype was detected a few times. J is TRBJ2-3 and V is TRBV27; TRBD2 is a possible D gene (5 bases). Germline CDR1 MNHEY, CDR2 SMNVEV (reference sequence). CDR3 size: 15 residues. With 2 bases removed from V and 2 bases from J, the gap between germline ends came to 11 bases. In DNA form, the CDR3 reads TGTGCCAGCAGTTTAGGAGCGGTACTCACAGATACGCAGTATTTT. It codes for CASSLGAVLTDTQYF.

In this sample, this clonotype turned up a few times. CDR3 loop: CAISVGSSYEQYF. Here the CDR3 DNA reads TGTGCCATCAGTGTCGGCTCCTCCTACGAGCAGTACTTC. The genes are TRBV10-3 and TRBJ2-7; D unresolved. Per the germline V gene, CDR1 is ENHRY and CDR2 is SYGVKD. The CDR3 sequence is 13 residues long. V was trimmed by 4 bases and J by 0 bases, leaving 7 bases between them.